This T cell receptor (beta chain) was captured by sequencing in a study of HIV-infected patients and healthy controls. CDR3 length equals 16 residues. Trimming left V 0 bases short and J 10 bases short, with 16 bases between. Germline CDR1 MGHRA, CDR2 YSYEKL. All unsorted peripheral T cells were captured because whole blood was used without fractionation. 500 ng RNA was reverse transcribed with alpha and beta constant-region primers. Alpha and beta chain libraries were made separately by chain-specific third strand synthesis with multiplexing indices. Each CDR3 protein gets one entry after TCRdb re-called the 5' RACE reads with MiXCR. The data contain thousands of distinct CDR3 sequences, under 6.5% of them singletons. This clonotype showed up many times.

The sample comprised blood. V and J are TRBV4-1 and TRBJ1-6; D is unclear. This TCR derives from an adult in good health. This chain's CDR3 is CASSQEPEGNPSPLHF. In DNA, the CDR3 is TGCGCCAGCAGCCAAGAACCTGAAGGGAACCCATCACCCCTCCACTTT.